This entry features one TCR beta chain sequence. The data stem from a study of blood T cell repertoires in COVID-19. The CDR3 loop spans 14 amino acids. Trimming took 0 bases from V and 6 from J; bases not matched to a gene: 4. CDR1 SGHTA and CDR2 FQGNSA come from the germline V gene. Method: immunoSEQ multiplex PCR; TCRdb's copy keeps in-frame clones and lacks some. Seen here are hundreds of thousands of clones, roughly nine tenths observed once, and the top ten hold 1.1%. In Cohort 3, a recovered donor had either two negative PCRs, clearance, or symptom resolution. The gene calls are TRBV7-2 and TRBJ1-2, with 7 bases lining up with TRBD1. The sample comprised PBMCs or T cells enriched from blood (not recorded which). The clonotype originates from a man aged 30-40 years who had recovered from COVID-19. CDR3 sequence reads: CASSLAGQGDGYTF. The CDR3 nucleotides read TGTGCCAGCAGCTTAGCGGGGCAGGGGGATGGCTACACCTTC.